The 14 T cell receptor beta chains below all came from one sample that was sequenced in a study of tumor-infiltrating lymphocytes in primary liver carcinoma. With roughly 540 ng total RNA as template and a constant-region primer, TCR beta cDNA was made. Three-round nested multiplex PCR performed with slightly modified ARM-PCR produced the TCR beta libraries. PCR rounds one and two used TRBV1-TRBV30 forward primers with a C-beta reverse primer for about 11 cycles each. MiXCR, run by TCRdb on the multiplex PCR reads, gives a single entry per CDR3 protein. The sample gives about 64,000 distinct CDR3 sequences, roughly two thirds of which show up once; 40% to 45% is in the top ten. Co-extracting RNA and DNA was done with about 20-33 mg of unsorted bulk tissue as input. Input material: liver tumor tissue from sampling region 4. The subset: tumor region T4, right-lateral pole. The receptors were gathered from a man aged 35 to 55 with primary liver carcinoma and hepatitis B virus infection.

Turning to this clonotype: A read error may produce the germline difference seen at one junction end. The V gene is TRBV10-3, the J gene TRBJ2-3; 10 bases match TRBD2. Germline-derived CDR1 and CDR2 are ENHRY and SYGVKD. The CDR3 is made up of 16 amino acids. CDR3 loop: CAIMRTSGASTDAQYF. The CDR3 nucleotides are TGTGCCATCATGCGCACTAGCGGGGCTAGCACAGATGCGCAGTATTTT.

For the CDR3, the DNA is TGTGCCAGCAATCCCGGACAGTGGGAGAGAGAGACCCAGTACTTC. Residues: CASNPGQWERETQYF. The J gene is TRBJ2-5, the V gene TRBV28; D might be TRBD1 (6 bases). The CDR3 runs 15 residues. Trimming took off 7 bases at V and 4 bases at J, with 19 bases between the two ends. Germline CDR1 is MDHEN and CDR2 is SYDVKM.

This clonotype was observed a handful of times. The chain uses TRBV28 and TRBJ2-3; 13 bases line up with TRBD2. CDR1 is MDHEN, CDR2 SYDVKM, per germline. The CDR3 is 15 amino acids. Trimming took 7 bases from V and 4 from J; bases not matched to a gene: 5. CDR3 coding DNA: TGTGCCAGCACCGTGGGACTAGCGGGATCAGATACGCAGTATTTT. It encodes CASTVGLAGSDTQYF.

For this clonotype: One end of the junction does not line up with germline, which may come from a read error. The rearrangement links TRBV10-3 to TRBJ1-5, with a possible D match to TRBD1 (5 bases). The CDR3 sequence is 14 residues long. The V gene's germline CDR1 is ENHRY and CDR2 SYGVKD. The CDR3 nucleotides are TGTGTCATCAGTGAGTATTGGGGCGATCAGCCCCAGCATTTT. It codes for CVISEYWGDQPQHF.

This clonotype was seen at least ten times. This chain links TRBV13 with TRBJ2-5; 9 bases line up with TRBD2. The germline V gene encodes CDR1 PRHDT and CDR2 FYEKMQ (reference sequence). The CDR3 extends over 15 amino acids. The V segment lost 5 bases and the J segment 1 base; nucleotides outside the gene matches: 5. CDR3 amino acids: CASSTRTSVQETQYF. Here the CDR3 DNA reads TGTGCCAGCAGCACCAGGACTAGCGTCCAAGAGACCCAGTACTTC.

This clonotype was seen repeatedly, ten times or more. One end of the junction varies from germline; a read error may be responsible. The rearrangement joins TRBV29-1 to TRBJ2-7; D is unclear. Germline V gives CDR1 SQVTM, CDR2 ANQGSEA. The CDR3 is 13 amino acids. The CDR3 nucleotides read TGCAGCGTTGAACCACCAGTATCCTTCGAGCAGTACTTC. The encoded protein is CSVEPPVSFEQYF.

This clonotype was seen ten or more times. The V and J genes are TRBV28 and TRBJ2-7, with 7 positions matching TRBD2. Germline CDR1 MDHEN, CDR2 SYDVKM. J was trimmed by 4 bases and V by 8 bases; bases with no gene match: 5. This CDR3 is built from 12 residues. CDR3 bases: TGTGCCAGCCGGGAGGCGGGTTACGAGCAGTACTTC. Its translation is CASREAGYEQYF. The whole variable domain, remainder taken from reference TRBV28 and TRBJ2-7, is DVKVTQSSRYLVKRTGEKVFLECVQDMDHENMFWYRQDPGLGLRLIYFSYDVKMKEKGDIPEGYSVSREKKERFSLILESASTNQTSMYLCASREAGYEQYFGPGTRLTVT.

This clonotype was found once. One end of the junction varies from germline; a read error may be responsible. V gene TRBV11-2 combines with J gene TRBJ2-1; D not resolved. There are 15 residues in the CDR3. CDR1 and CDR2 (germline): SGHAT, FQNNGV. In DNA form, the CDR3 reads TGTGCAGGCAGCTTAGTCATAGACTCCTACAATGATCAGTTCTTC. As protein: CAGSLVIDSYNDQFF. The whole variable domain, filled in from reference TRBV11-2 and TRBJ2-1, reads EAGVAQSPRYKIIEKRQSVAFWCNPISGHATLYWYQQILGQGPKLLIQFQNNGVVDDSQLPKDRFSAERLKGVDSTLKIQPAKLEDSAVYLCAGSLVIDSYNDQFFGPGTRLTVL.

The gene calls are TRBV7-9 and TRBJ1-2; D not resolved. CDR3 length equals 16 residues. The V gene's germline CDR1 is SEHNR and CDR2 FQNEAQ (reference sequence). The V end lost 5 bases, the J end lost 5 bases, and 21 bases lay between the germline ends. The CDR3 is CASSPECSLSQYGYTF. As DNA, the CDR3 is TGTGCCAGCAGCCCCGAGTGCAGCTTGTCCCAGTATGGCTACACCTTC.

J is TRBJ1-2 and V is TRBV20-1; D is ambiguous. The V gene lost 1 base and the J gene lost 6 bases, with 15 bases spanning the gap. This CDR3 contains 14 residues. Germline lookup yields CDR1 DFQATT and CDR2 SNEGSKA (reference sequence). The CDR3 DNA reads TGCAGTGCTAGAGCGGGCTCCATGGGGAATGGCTACACCTTC. Translated, it gives CSARAGSMGNGYTF.

This sequence joins TRBV11-1 and TRBJ2-1, with D possibly matching TRBD1 (6 bases). Trimming took off 0 bases at V and 3 bases at J, with 12 bases between the two ends. Germline CDR1 reads SGHAT; CDR2 reads FQDESV (reference sequence). The CDR3 spans 16 residues. The CDR3 coding sequence is TGTGCCAGCAGCTTAGCGAACAGGGCGTGCTACAATGAGCAGTTCTTC. It translates to CASSLANRACYNEQFF. Full variable domain (missing parts from reference TRBV11-1 and TRBJ2-1): EAEVAQSPRYKITEKSQAVAFWCDPISGHATLYWYRQILGQGPELLVQFQDESVVDDSQLPKDRFSAERLKGVDSTLKIQPAELGDSAMYLCASSLANRACYNEQFFGPGTRLTVL.

With regard to this clonotype: A junction boundary mismatches the germline segment, possibly from a read error. The rearrangement joins TRBV5-6 to TRBJ2-7; 10 nucleotides agree with TRBD2. Germline V gives CDR1 SGHDT, CDR2 YYEEEE. The CDR3 is 13 residues long. CDR3 coding DNA: TGTCCCAGCAGCTTCCTAGCGGGAGACGAGCAGTACTTC. This gives the protein CPSSFLAGDEQYF.

This clonotype has just a few counts. A junction boundary mismatches the germline segment, possibly from a read error. This rearrangement joins TRBV4-3 to TRBJ2-4; D remains ambiguous. The germline CDR1 and CDR2 sequences are LGHNA and YSLEER. The CDR3 loop spans 16 amino acids. CDR3: CTSSQDGSLLKNIQHF. The CDR3 nucleotides read TGCACCAGCAGCCAAGATGGCAGCCTACTCAAAAACATTCAGCACTTC.

As for this clonotype: A much larger clone lies a single base off, so this may be a read error. The rearrangement links TRBV10-3 to TRBJ2-2, with 8 bases that match TRBD1. There are 17 residues in the CDR3. From germline, CDR1 is ENHRY and CDR2 SYGVKD. CDR3 amino acids: CAISKQGTGSNIGELFF. DNA of the CDR3: TGTGCCATCAGTAAACAAGGGACAGGATCTAACATCGGGGAGCTGTTTTTT.